The 32 T cell receptor beta chains below all came from one sample that was sequenced in a study of a mutant IDH1 vaccine in newly diagnosed glioma. Time point meaning: baseline, week 1 (first vaccination visit). Noted treatment: pre-vaccination baseline after standard-of-care therapy. The data were produced by immunoSEQ multiplex PCR, yet TCRdb's version contains in-frame clones alone and is incomplete. This sample carries about 100,000 clones, roughly 78% of them seen once, and the ten largest clones take less than 9.5%. This specimen consisted of PBMCs, obtained from a glioma patient treated with radiotherapy, temozolomide or both. The receptors come from a man in his forties with glioma.

J is TRBJ2-5 and V is TRBV7-2; 10 nucleotides match TRBD2. Germline V gene lookup returns CDR1 SGHTA and CDR2 FQGNSA. J lost 5 bases, V lost 6 bases, and 15 bases had no gene match. CDR3 length: 17 amino acids. CDR3 in DNA: TGTGCCAGCAGACAGACGAGCGGGGGGGCCGAATGGGAGACCCAGTACTTC. Translated: CASRQTSGGAEWETQYF.

The V and J genes are TRBV4-1 and TRBJ2-7; TRBD1 is a possible D gene (6 bases). From germline, CDR1 is MGHRA and CDR2 YSYEKL. CDR3 length equals 15 residues. V lost 1 base, J lost 2 bases, and 12 bases lay in between. Here the CDR3 DNA reads TGCGCCAGCAGCCAAGTAAAAGGACAGACCTACGAGCAGTACTTC. Amino acids: CASSQVKGQTYEQYF.

This clone showed up just once. This rearrangement joins TRBV5-6 to TRBJ1-2; a possible D gene is TRBD1 (5 bases). Trimming pared 3 bases from V and 4 bases from J, leaving 13 bases between. Germline V CDR1 and CDR2: SGHDT, YYEEEE. This CDR3 has 14 residues. The CDR3 loop is CASSSFRASYGYTF. In DNA, the CDR3 is TGTGCCAGCAGCTCATTCAGGGCTAGCTATGGCTACACCTTC.

J is TRBJ1-4 and V is TRBV6-5; maybe TRBD1 (5 bases). V was trimmed by 6 bases and J by 7 bases, leaving 12 bases between them. The germline gives CDR1 MNHEY, CDR2 SVGAGI. The CDR3 contains 13 residues. The CDR3 nucleotides are TGTGCCAGCAGGCAGTGGAGGGGTGAAAAACTGTTTTTT. It codes for CASRQWRGEKLFF.

This clone appeared a few times. The rearrangement uses TRBV7-6 and TRBJ1-5; the D is unclear. The germline V and J ends were trimmed by 8 bases and 6 bases, with 17 bases remaining between them. The CDR3 runs 14 residues. Germline CDR1 reads SGHVS; CDR2 reads FNYEAQ. CDR3 sequence reads: CASPSGWLGQPQHF. The CDR3 DNA reads as TGTGCCAGCCCCAGTGGCTGGTTGGGTCAGCCCCAGCATTTT.

This clone was found once. V is TRBV4-2 and J is TRBJ2-3, with 11 bases aligning to TRBD2. The CDR3 loop spans 16 amino acids. Unmatched junction bases numbered 0, after V lost 1 base and J lost 0 bases. Germline CDR1 LGHNA, CDR2 YNFKEQ. The CDR3 DNA reads as TGTGCCAGCAGCCAAGCTAGCGGGGGGAGCACAGATACGCAGTATTTT. Translating it yields CASSQASGGSTDTQYF.

Details on this clone: Additional DNA sequences in this sample encode the identical CDR3. The rearrangement uses TRBV5-1 and TRBJ2-3, with D possibly being TRBD1 or TRBD2 (5 bases each). The V and J ends lost 1 base and 1 base respectively, with 10 bases between them. The CDR3 totals 15 residues. CDR1 and CDR2 (germline): SGHRS, YFSETQ. The chain's CDR3 is CASSLRGVRTDTQYF. The CDR3, as DNA: TGCGCCAGCAGCTTGAGAGGGGTCCGCACAGATACGCAGTATTTT.

This chain connects TRBV6-5 to TRBJ1-6, with 7 bases lining up with TRBD1. CDR1 is MNHEY and CDR2 is SVGAGI in the germline V gene. Unmatched junction bases numbered 6, after V lost 5 bases and J lost 5 bases. This CDR3 has 15 amino acids. As DNA, the CDR3 is TGTGCCAGCAGTCCTTTGGGACAGCATAATTCACCCCTCCACTTT. This codes for CASSPLGQHNSPLHF.

CDR3 region: CAWSGGHLSDTQYF. DNA of the CDR3: TGTGCCTGGAGTGGAGGACACCTTTCGGATACGCAGTATTTT. V is TRBV30 and J is TRBJ2-3; a possible D gene is TRBD1 (5 bases). Trimming stripped 1 base from V and 6 bases from J, with 14 bases between. CDR3 length equals 14 residues. CDR1 GTSNPN and CDR2 SVGIG come from the germline V gene (reference sequence).

The CDR3 reads CASRDGTGGVEQYF. CDR3 DNA sequence: TGTGCCAGCAGGGACGGGACAGGGGGTGTCGAGCAGTACTTC. The rearrangement uses TRBV6-6 and TRBJ2-7; TRBD1 matches 11 bases. CDR3 length: 14 residues. Germline V lookup: CDR1 MNHNY, CDR2 SVGAGI (reference sequence). The J segment lost 6 bases and the V segment lost 6 bases, leaving 7 bases of the junction unmatched.

The genes are TRBV11-2 and TRBJ2-5, with a weak D call TRBD2 (6 bases). Trimming cost V 0 bases and J 5 bases, with 19 bases left between them. The CDR3 has 17 amino acids. Germline V CDR1 and CDR2: SGHAT, FQNNGV. CDR3 DNA sequence: TGTGCCAGCAGCTTAGATCGGGCCCAGGGAGGAGACGAGACCCAGTACTTC. Its protein is CASSLDRAQGGDETQYF.

The CDR3 protein is CSVRLGRYEQYF. The CDR3 DNA follows: TGCAGCGTGCGCCTCGGGAGATACGAGCAGTACTTC. J is TRBJ2-7 and V is TRBV29-1, with a possible D match to TRBD2 (6 bases). V lost 6 bases to trimming and J lost 4 bases, with 13 bases between them. CDR3 length: 12 residues. Germline CDR1 and CDR2: SQVTM and ANQGSEA.

J is TRBJ2-1 and V is TRBV29-1, with a tentative D call TRBD2 (6 bases). Trimming cost V 5 bases and J 8 bases, with 13 bases left between them. Germline values: CDR1 SQVTM, CDR2 ANQGSEA. This CDR3 is 12 amino acids long. The CDR3 region has the DNA TGCAGCGTTACCCCGGGACTCGATGAGCAGTTCTTC. Encoded protein: CSVTPGLDEQFF.

The chain links TRBV5-4 to TRBJ2-7, with 9 bases that match TRBD1. V trimming: 2 bases; J trimming: 1 base; junction bases outside the gene matches: 4. The CDR3 covers 15 residues. Germline values: CDR1 SGHNT, CDR2 YYREEE (reference sequence). In DNA form, the CDR3 reads TGTGCCAGCAGCTTTGACAGGGGGAGATCCTACGAGCAGTACTTC. Its translation: CASSFDRGRSYEQYF.

The V gene is TRBV5-1, the J gene TRBJ2-5, with D hard to call. CDR1 and CDR2 (germline): SGHRS, YFSETQ. V shed 4 bases and J shed 4 bases, with 14 bases lying between them. CDR3 size: 14 residues. The CDR3 DNA reads TGCGCCAGCAGCCCCCGGAATGGTGGAGAGACCCAGTACTTC. Translation: CASSPRNGGETQYF.

The V gene is TRBV10-3, the J gene TRBJ2-7, with D possibly TRBD1 on 5 matching bases. CDR1 is ENHRY, CDR2 SYGVKD, per germline. The V end was cut by 4 bases, the J end by 0 bases, with 16 bases between. This CDR3 comprises 16 residues. Written as DNA, the CDR3 is TGTGCCATCAGTGGGACACCCCACCCTGCCTCCTACGAGCAGTACTTC. Its translation is CAISGTPHPASYEQYF.

The genes are TRBV11-3 and TRBJ2-1, with 7 bases matching TRBD2. Germline CDR1 and CDR2: SGHNT and YENEEA. There are 17 residues in the CDR3. Trimming took 0 bases from V and 2 from J; bases not matched to a gene: 7. The CDR3 nucleotides are TGTGCCAGCAGCTTAGAGAAGGCTAGCGGTGCCTACAATGAGCAGTTCTTC. Protein product: CASSLEKASGAYNEQFF.

This clone was recorded once. The chain has TRBV27 and TRBJ2-7; D call uncertain. The CDR3 sequence is 9 residues long. Germline V CDR1 and CDR2: MNHEY, SMNVEV (reference sequence). V was cut by 8 bases and J by 1 base, with 0 bases left in between. CDR3 coding DNA: TGTGCCAGCTCCTACGAGCAGTACTTC. It is translated as CASSYEQYF.

This clone was detected only a few times. This sequence joins TRBV10-3 and TRBJ2-7; the D gene is possibly TRBD2 (6 bases). The V and J ends lost 2 bases and 7 bases respectively, with 24 bases between them. This CDR3 has 17 residues. Germline V gene data show CDR1 as ENHRY and CDR2 as SYGVKD. CDR3 region: CAISEIPRGPPFVEQYF. CDR3 DNA sequence: TGTGCCATCAGTGAGATTCCGCGGGGCCCCCCCTTCGTTGAGCAGTACTTC.

V is TRBV28 and J is TRBJ2-3, with D possibly matching TRBD2 (5 bases). Trimming cost V 7 bases and J 2 bases, with 10 bases left between them. Germline V gene lookup returns CDR1 MDHEN and CDR2 SYDVKM. The CDR3 covers 13 residues. The CDR3 DNA is TGTGCCAGCACCGAGGGCCTCACAGATACGCAGTATTTT. Translating gives CASTEGLTDTQYF.

The chain combines TRBV28 with TRBJ2-3, with TRBD1 matching over 7 bases. Losses at the gene ends were 6 bases for V and 1 base for J; bases not matched to a gene: 7. Looked up from germline, CDR1 is MDHEN and CDR2 is SYDVKM. The CDR3 is 15 residues long. This CDR3 is CASRITGTGTDTQYF. The CDR3 DNA reads as TGTGCCAGCAGGATAACCGGGACAGGCACAGATACGCAGTATTTT.

This clone was detected only a few times. The chain uses TRBV25-1 and TRBJ2-2, with a possible D match to TRBD1 (5 bases). V lost 1 base, J lost 3 bases, and 6 bases lay in between. Germline V gives CDR1 MGHDK, CDR2 SYGVNS. CDR3 size: 14 residues. The CDR3 reads CASSESRDTGELFF. The CDR3 DNA sequence: TGTGCCAGCAGTGAATCCAGGGACACCGGGGAGCTGTTTTTT.

The J gene is TRBJ1-2, the V gene TRBV6-5, with a tentative D call TRBD1 (6 bases). The CDR3 is 13 amino acids. Deletions cut 2 bases from V and 8 bases from J, with 12 bases between. The germline V gene has CDR1 MNHEY and CDR2 SVGAGI. CDR3 nucleotides: TGTGCCAGCAGTTACCCGGGGGCACGGGGCTACACCTTC. This encodes CASSYPGARGYTF.

V usage is TRBV21-1 and J usage is TRBJ2-3. TRBV21-1 is shown as a pseudogene. This CDR3 spans 17 amino acids. The CDR3 bases are TGTGCCAGCAGCTCCCGGGACCCCAAATTGGGCACAGATACGCAGTATTTT. It encodes CASSSRDPKLGTDTQYF.

The V call is TRBV6-4, the J call TRBJ1-5; no clear D. Trimming removed 3 bases from V and 1 base from J, with 7 bases in between. Germline CDR1 is MRHNA and CDR2 is SNTAGT. This CDR3 is 14 amino acids long. This CDR3 is CASSEGSSNQPQHF. In DNA, the CDR3 is TGTGCCAGCAGTGAGGGCTCCAGCAATCAGCCCCAGCATTTT.

V and J are TRBV5-6 and TRBJ2-5; D is perhaps TRBD1 (5 bases). Germline V gene lookup returns CDR1 SGHDT and CDR2 YYEEEE. V gave up 0 bases and J gave up 2 bases, with 11 bases separating them. This CDR3 has 15 amino acids. The CDR3 region has the DNA TGTGCCAGCAGCTTGGGGGTAAGGGGACAAGAGACCCAGTACTTC. This gives the protein CASSLGVRGQETQYF.

The J gene is TRBJ2-7, the V gene TRBV5-5; D remains unclear. Trimming took off 6 bases at V and 0 bases at J, with 16 bases between the two ends. CDR3 length: 15 residues. CDR1 is SGHKS, CDR2 YYEKEE, per germline (reference sequence). The CDR3 is CASTRFLDLSYEQYF. CDR3 nucleotides: TGTGCCAGCACCCGCTTCTTGGATCTCTCCTACGAGCAGTACTTC.

This clone has only a few counts. The J gene is TRBJ1-1, the V gene TRBV30; D is possibly TRBD1 (6 bases). V lost 3 bases and J 3 bases, leaving 11 bases between the germline ends. The CDR3 loop spans 13 amino acids. Germline CDR1 reads GTSNPN; CDR2 reads SVGIG (reference sequence). DNA for the CDR3: TGTGCCTGGAGCGCGGACAGCGACACTGAAGCTTTCTTT. This encodes CAWSADSDTEAFF.

This chain connects TRBV15 to TRBJ2-2; no clear D. The V gene's germline CDR1 is LNHNV and CDR2 YYDKDF (reference sequence). This CDR3 has 15 residues. V was cut by 7 bases and J by 0 bases, with 12 bases left in between. This CDR3 reads CATNLGGPNTGELFF. As DNA, the CDR3 is TGTGCCACCAACCTTGGTGGTCCGAACACCGGGGAGCTGTTTTTT.

CDR3 bases: TGTGCCAGCAGCTTAGTATCGAGCGGGGGGGGCTACGAGCAGTACTTC. It translates to CASSLVSSGGGYEQYF. V is TRBV7-2 and J is TRBJ2-7; 10 bases are a match to TRBD2. The J segment lost 3 bases and the V segment lost 1 base, leaving 6 bases of the junction unmatched. This CDR3 region has 16 residues. Germline CDR1 is SGHTA and CDR2 is FQGNSA. The variable domain in full, completed from reference TRBV7-2 and TRBJ2-7, reads GAGVSQSPSNKVTEKGKDVELRCDPISGHTALYWYRQSLGQGLEFLIYFQGNSAPDKSGLPSDRFSAERTGGSVSTLTIQRTQQEDSAVYLCASSLVSSGGGYEQYFGPGTRLTVT.

The V call is TRBV18, the J call TRBJ2-2; D might be TRBD2 (6 bases). Germline V gene lookup returns CDR1 KGHSH and CDR2 LQKENI. The V end lost 4 bases, the J end lost 6 bases, and 12 bases lay between the germline ends. This CDR3 has 14 residues. DNA for the CDR3: TGTGCCAGCTCACAGACCGGAGGGGCCGGGGAGCTGTTTTTT. Its protein is CASSQTGGAGELFF. Complete variable domain (other parts from reference TRBV18 and TRBJ2-2): NAGVMQNPRHLVRRRGQEARLRCSPMKGHSHVYWYRQLPEEGLKFMVYLQKENIIDESGMPKERFSAEFPKEGPSILRIQQVVRGDSAAYFCASSQTGGAGELFFGEGSRLTVL.

This clone was observed once. The J gene is TRBJ1-3, the V gene TRBV30, with 8 bases fitting TRBD1. Trimming took 5 bases from V and 4 from J; bases not matched to a gene: 10. Germline CDR1 and CDR2: GTSNPN and SVGIG (reference sequence). This CDR3 has 15 residues. The CDR3 region is CAWYNFRGPGNTIYF. As DNA, the CDR3 is TGTGCCTGGTACAACTTCAGGGGGCCAGGAAACACCATATATTTT.